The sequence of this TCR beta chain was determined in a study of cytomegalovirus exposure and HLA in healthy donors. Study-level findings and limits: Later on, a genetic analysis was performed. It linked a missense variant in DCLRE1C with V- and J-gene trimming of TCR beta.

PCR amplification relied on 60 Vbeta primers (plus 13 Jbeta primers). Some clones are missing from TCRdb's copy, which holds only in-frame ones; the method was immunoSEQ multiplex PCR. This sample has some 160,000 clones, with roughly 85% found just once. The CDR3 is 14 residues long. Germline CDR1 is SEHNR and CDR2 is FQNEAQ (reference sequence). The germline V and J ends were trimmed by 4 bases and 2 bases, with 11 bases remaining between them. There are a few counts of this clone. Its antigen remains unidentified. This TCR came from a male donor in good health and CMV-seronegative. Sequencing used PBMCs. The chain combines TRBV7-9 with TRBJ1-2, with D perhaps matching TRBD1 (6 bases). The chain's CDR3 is CASSSVTGNYGYTF. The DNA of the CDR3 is TGTGCCAGCAGCTCGGTAACAGGGAACTATGGCTACACCTTC. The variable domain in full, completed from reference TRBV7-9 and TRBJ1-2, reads DTGVSQNPRHKITKRGQNVTFRCDPISEHNRLYWYRQTLGQGPEFLTYFQNEAQLEKSRLLSDRFSAERPKGSFSTLEIQRTEQGDSAMYLCASSSVTGNYGYTFGSGTRLTVV.